A selection of T cell receptor beta chains follows, all from one sample in a study of cytomegalovirus exposure and HLA in healthy donors. Here immunoSEQ multiplex PCR was the method, and the copy in TCRdb shows in-frame clones only, minus some. Of more than 85,000 clones in the sample, around 80% were seen once. What was sequenced was PBMCs. The source of these receptors is a male donor in good health and CMV-seropositive. Each CDR3 is given with its conserved first and last residue. Rows give clone size only sometimes, using once, few, many, or a class for an expanded clone.

V,size,J,CDR3
TRBV4-1,.,TRBJ2-5,CASSQAGGGAWKTQYF
TRBV7-2,.,TRBJ2-7,CASSWEQGDYEQYF
TRBV18,.,TRBJ1-2,CASSPSGDSPYGYTF
TRBV15,.,TRBJ2-7,CATSSAAGVDEQYF
TRBV11-3,.,TRBJ2-1,CASSPTGNEQFF
TRBV30,.,TRBJ2-1,CAWSVGTANNEQFF
TRBV15,once,TRBJ2-7,CATSRDRGSYEQYF
TRBV28,.,TRBJ1-5,CASSLMGQGHGNQPQHF
TRBV7-2,few,TRBJ2-2,CASSPYRPDTGELFF
TRBV7-3,few,TRBJ2-2,CASSTLAGELFF
TRBV9,few,TRBJ2-3,CASSVGALSGGTDTQYF
TRBV7-8,.,TRBJ1-1,CASSLTDLNTEAFF
TRBV11-2,.,TRBJ2-7,CASSLGLALWKQYF
TRBV6-5,few,TRBJ2-5,CASERLAGGRETQYF
TRBV25-1,once,TRBJ2-1,CASVFRGDNEQFF
TRBV11-3,.,TRBJ1-2,CASGDSLTQYGYTF
TRBV27,.,TRBJ2-7,CASSSSGTGGGQYF
TRBV7-8,.,TRBJ2-5,CASSLETRGQETQYF
TRBV4-3,.,TRBJ2-3,CASSQELATRPEDTQYF
TRBV6-5,.,TRBJ2-1,CASSSLAGGSYNEQFF
TRBV4-3,.,TRBJ2-6,CASSQQGLAGANVLTF
TRBV18,.,TRBJ1-6,CASSPETVYNSPLHF
TRBV6-5,.,TRBJ2-2,CASNQQGPTGELFF
TRBV7-2,few,TRBJ2-7,CASSPQRVLSHEQYF
TRBV7-9,.,TRBJ1-1,CASSPGIGEAFF
TRBV7-2,.,TRBJ1-2,CASSYMRTEYGYTF
TRBV2,.,TRBJ1-6,CASSGRSYNSPLHF
TRBV5-4,.,TRBJ1-4,CASSAQGNEKLFF
TRBV5-4,.,TRBJ2-7,CASSLAQGSLTYEQYF
TRBV5-6,few,TRBJ2-5,CASGGSWRGLGETQYF
TRBV5-1,.,TRBJ2-5,CASSLSAQALQETQYF
TRBV7-2,.,TRBJ1-5,CASSSAGSLQHF
TRBV4-1,.,TRBJ2-7,CASSQVIGVPAYEQYF
TRBV19,few,TRBJ1-3,CASSIRWESMGNTIYF
TRBV6-5,.,TRBJ1-2,CASSNLDREDYGYTF
TRBV9,few,TRBJ2-1,CASSVPNRTSGGKISNEQFF
TRBV4-1,few,TRBJ2-1,CASSQERLAGSNEQFF
TRBV10-1,.,TRBJ2-3,CASTGGQSLTDTQYF
TRBV19,.,TRBJ1-5,CASSRTGDSNQPQHF